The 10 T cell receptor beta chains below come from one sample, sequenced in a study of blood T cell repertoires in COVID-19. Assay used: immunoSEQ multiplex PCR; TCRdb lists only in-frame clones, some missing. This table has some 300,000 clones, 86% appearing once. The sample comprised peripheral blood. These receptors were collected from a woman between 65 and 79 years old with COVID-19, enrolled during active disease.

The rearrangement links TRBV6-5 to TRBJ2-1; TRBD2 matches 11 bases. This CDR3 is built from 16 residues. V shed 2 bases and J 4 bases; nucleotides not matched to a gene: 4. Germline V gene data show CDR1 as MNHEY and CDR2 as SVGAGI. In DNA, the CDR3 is TGTGCCAGCAGTTACAAACTAGCGGGGGCATACAATGAGCAGTTCTTC. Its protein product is CASSYKLAGAYNEQFF.

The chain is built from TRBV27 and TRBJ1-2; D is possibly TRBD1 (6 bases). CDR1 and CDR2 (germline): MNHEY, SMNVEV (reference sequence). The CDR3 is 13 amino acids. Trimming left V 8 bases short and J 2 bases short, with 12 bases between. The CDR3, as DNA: TGTGCCAGCTGGCCCCAGGGGAACTATGGCTACACCTTC. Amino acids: CASWPQGNYGYTF.

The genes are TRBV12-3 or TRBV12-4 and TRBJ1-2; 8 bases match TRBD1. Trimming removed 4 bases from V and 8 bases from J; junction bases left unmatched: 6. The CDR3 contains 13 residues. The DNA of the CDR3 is TGTGCCAGCAGTTCGGGACAGGTGAGAGGCTACACCTTC. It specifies CASSSGQVRGYTF.

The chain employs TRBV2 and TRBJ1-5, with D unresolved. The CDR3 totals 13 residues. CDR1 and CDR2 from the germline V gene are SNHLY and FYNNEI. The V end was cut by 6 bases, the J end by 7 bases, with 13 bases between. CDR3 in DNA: TGTGCCAGCAGCGAGTATTTGTTCCAGCCCCAGCATTTT. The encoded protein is CASSEYLFQPQHF.

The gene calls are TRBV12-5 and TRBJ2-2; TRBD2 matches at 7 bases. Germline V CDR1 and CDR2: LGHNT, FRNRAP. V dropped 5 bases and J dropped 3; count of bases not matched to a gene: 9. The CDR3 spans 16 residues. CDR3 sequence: CASGPRGSADTGELFF. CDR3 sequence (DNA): TGTGCTAGTGGTCCGCGGGGGTCCGCCGACACCGGGGAGCTGTTTTTT.

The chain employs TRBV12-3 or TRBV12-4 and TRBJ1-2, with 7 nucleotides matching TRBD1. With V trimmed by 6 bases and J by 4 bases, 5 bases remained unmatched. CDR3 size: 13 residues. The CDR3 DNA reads TGTGCCAGCAGAGCCGGGACAGTCTATGGCTACACCTTC. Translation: CASRAGTVYGYTF.

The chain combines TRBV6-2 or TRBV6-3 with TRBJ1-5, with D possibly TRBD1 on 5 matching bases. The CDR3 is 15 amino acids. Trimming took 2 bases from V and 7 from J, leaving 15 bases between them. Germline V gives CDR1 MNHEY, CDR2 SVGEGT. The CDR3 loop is CASSYDSGGGQPQHF. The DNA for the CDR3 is TGTGCCAGCAGTTACGATTCGGGGGGAGGGCAGCCCCAGCATTTT.

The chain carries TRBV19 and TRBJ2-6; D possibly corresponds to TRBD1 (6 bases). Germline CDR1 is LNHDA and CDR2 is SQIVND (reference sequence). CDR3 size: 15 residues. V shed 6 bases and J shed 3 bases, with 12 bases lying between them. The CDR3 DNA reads TGTGCCAGTAGACGACAGGTCTTTGGGGCCAACGTCCTGACTTTC. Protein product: CASRRQVFGANVLTF. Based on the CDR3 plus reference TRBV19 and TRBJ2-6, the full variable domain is DGGITQSPKYLFRKEGQNVTLSCEQNLNHDAMYWYRQDPGQGLRLIYYSQIVNDFQKGDIAEGYSVSREKKESFPLTVTSAQKNPTAFYLCASRRQVFGANVLTFGAGSRLTVL.

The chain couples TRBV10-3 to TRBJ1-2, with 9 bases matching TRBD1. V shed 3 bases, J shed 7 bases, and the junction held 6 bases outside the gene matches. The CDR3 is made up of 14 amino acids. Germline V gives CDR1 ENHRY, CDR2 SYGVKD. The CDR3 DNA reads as TGTGCCATCAGTGAACAGGGGGCAGGAGGTGGCTACACCTTC. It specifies CAISEQGAGGGYTF.

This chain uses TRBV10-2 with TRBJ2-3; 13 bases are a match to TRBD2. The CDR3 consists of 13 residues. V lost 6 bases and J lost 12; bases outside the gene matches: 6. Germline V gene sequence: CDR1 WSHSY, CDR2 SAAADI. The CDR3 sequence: CASRLGTSGDQYF. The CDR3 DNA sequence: TGCGCCAGCAGACTCGGGACTAGCGGGGACCAGTATTTT.